This T cell receptor beta chain was identified during a study of PD-1 blockade in classical Hodgkin lymphoma. Time point noted: cycle 4 day 1 (C4D1), after about 6 weeks of nivolumab. Brentuximab vedotin exposure varied, and every patient relapsed after autologous stem cell transplantation. Sequenced by immunoSEQ multiplex PCR; TCRdb stores in-frame clones only, minus some. The table lists approximately 19,000 clones, around 76% of them singletons. V lost 0 bases, J lost 4 bases, and 12 bases lay in between. The CDR3 runs to 15 residues. Per the germline V gene, CDR1 is MGHRA and CDR2 is YSYEKL. This receptor was identified in a human donor with classical Hodgkin lymphoma. The chain couples TRBV4-1 to TRBJ1-1; D gene unclear. The sample consisted of peripheral blood mononuclear cells (PBMCs), taken before the fourth cycle of nivolumab. The CDR3 sequence is CASSQDRALGTEAFF. The CDR3 DNA reads as TGCGCCAGCAGCCAAGATCGGGCCCTGGGCACTGAAGCTTTCTTT.